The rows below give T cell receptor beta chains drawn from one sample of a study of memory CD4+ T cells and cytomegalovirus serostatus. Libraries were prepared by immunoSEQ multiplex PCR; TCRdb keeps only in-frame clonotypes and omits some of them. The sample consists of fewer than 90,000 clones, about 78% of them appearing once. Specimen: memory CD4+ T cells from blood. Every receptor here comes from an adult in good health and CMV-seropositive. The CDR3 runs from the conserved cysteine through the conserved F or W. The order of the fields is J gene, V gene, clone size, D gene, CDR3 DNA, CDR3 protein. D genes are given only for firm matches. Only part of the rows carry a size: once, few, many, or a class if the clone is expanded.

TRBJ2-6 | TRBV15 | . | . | TGTGCCACCAGCATGCGCGTCTCTGGGGCCAACGTCCTGACTTTC | CATSMRVSGANVLTF
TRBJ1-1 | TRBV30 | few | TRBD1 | TGTGCCTGGAGTCTGCTCGGGACAGGTTTCAACACTGAAGCTTTCTTT | CAWSLLGTGFNTEAFF
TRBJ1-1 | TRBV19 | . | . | TGTGCCAGTAGTCCTCAGGGGAACACTGAAGCTTTCTTT | CASSPQGNTEAFF
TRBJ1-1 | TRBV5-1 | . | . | TGCGCCAGCAGCTTGGGTTATAGGGGGATTTCCACTGAAGCTTTCTTT | CASSLGYRGISTEAFF
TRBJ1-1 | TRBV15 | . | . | TGTGCCACCAGCAGAGAGTGGGCGAACACTGAAGCTTTCTTT | CATSREWANTEAFF
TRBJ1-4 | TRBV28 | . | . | TGTGCCAGCAGTTTCCGCTCCAAGGATTCAACTAATGAAAAACTGTTTTTT | CASSFRSKDSTNEKLFF
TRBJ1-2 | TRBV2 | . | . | TGTGCCAGCAGTGGCAGCCTCGGGGGAATCAGGCGCTACACCTTC | CASSGSLGGIRRYTF
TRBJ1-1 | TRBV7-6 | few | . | TGTGCCAGCAGCCCCCTCGGGATGAACACTGAAGCTTTCTTT | CASSPLGMNTEAFF
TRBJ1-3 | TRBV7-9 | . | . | TGTGCCAGCAGCTTATCGCTCTGGGGGCCGGGAAACACCATATATTTT | CASSLSLWGPGNTIYF
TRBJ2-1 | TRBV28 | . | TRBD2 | TGTGCCAGCAGGACGGGGGGAGCCACCAATGAGCAGTTCTTC | CASRTGGATNEQFF
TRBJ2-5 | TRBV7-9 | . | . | TGTGCCAGCAGTCTGGGGTATCGTTCAGAGACCCAGTACTTC | CASSLGYRSETQYF
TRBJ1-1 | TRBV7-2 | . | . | TGTGCCAGCAGCTTAACAGGGCACACTGAAGCTTTCTTT | CASSLTGHTEAFF
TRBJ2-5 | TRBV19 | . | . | TGTGCCAGTAGTATCTCTTGGGGTAGGGGAATGGAGACCCAGTACTTC | CASSISWGRGMETQYF
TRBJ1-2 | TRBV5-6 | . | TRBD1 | TGTGCCGGACAGGGGGCTTATGGCTACACCTTC | CAGQGAYGYTF
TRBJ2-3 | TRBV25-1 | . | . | TGTGCCAGCAGTGTAAGGCGTGCAGATACGCAGTATTTT | CASSVRRADTQYF
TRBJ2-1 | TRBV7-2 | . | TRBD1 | TGTGCCAGCAGCCCCGCGGGACAGGGGGCGTTCCATGAGCAGTTCTTC | CASSPAGQGAFHEQFF
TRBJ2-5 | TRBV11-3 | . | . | TGTGCCAGCAGCTCCCCGACAGGTGAAGAGACCCAGTACTTC | CASSSPTGEETQYF
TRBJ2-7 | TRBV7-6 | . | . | TGTGCCAGCAGCTTAGGGCCGGGGGAACACTACGAGCAGTACTTC | CASSLGPGEHYEQYF
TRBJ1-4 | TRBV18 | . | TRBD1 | TGTGCCAGCTCACAAGCCAGGGACAGGGGAAAACTGTTTTTT | CASSQARDRGKLFF
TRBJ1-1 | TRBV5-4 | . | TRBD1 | TGTGCCAGCAGCCTGGACAGGGGGTCGGGCACTGAAGCTTTCTTT | CASSLDRGSGTEAFF
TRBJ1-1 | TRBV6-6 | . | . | TGTGCCGGCCAGCCCCGAGGGCAGGGCGTCGAAGCTTTCTTT | CAGQPRGQGVEAFF
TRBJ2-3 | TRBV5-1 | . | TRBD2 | TGCGCCAGCAGCTTCCTGGGGGGGACGGATACGCAGTATTTT | CASSFLGGTDTQYF
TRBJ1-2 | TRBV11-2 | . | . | TGTGCCAGCAGCTTAGATCGGGGCGGATACTATGGCTACACCTTC | CASSLDRGGYYGYTF
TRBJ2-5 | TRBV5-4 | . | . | TGTGCCAGCAGCCAAGGGGACCGATCAAGAGAGACCCAGTACTTC | CASSQGDRSRETQYF
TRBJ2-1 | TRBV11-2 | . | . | TGTGCCAGCAGCCCAATCAGCGGCCGCTCCTACAATGAGCAGTTCTTC | CASSPISGRSYNEQFF
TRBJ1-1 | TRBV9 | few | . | TGTGCCAGCAGCTTTATGGGGGGGGACACTGAAGCTTTCTTT | CASSFMGGDTEAFF
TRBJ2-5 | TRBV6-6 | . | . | TGTGCCAGCAGTTACTCGGGTGCGGGGTACCAAGAGACCCAGTACTTC | CASSYSGAGYQETQYF
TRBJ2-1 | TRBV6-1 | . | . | TGTGCCAGCAGTGGTCGATCCGGGACGGTTTACAATGAGCAGTTCTTC | CASSGRSGTVYNEQFF
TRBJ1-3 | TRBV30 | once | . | TGTGCCTGGAGTGAGGGGGACCCGTCTGGAAACACCATATATTTT | CAWSEGDPSGNTIYF
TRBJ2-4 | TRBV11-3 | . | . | TGTGCCAGCAGCTCCCCGGGGCGGAACATTCAGTACTTC | CASSSPGRNIQYF
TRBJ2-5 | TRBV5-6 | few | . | TGTGCCAGCAGCCCACCGGGGGCGCTCAGGGAGACCCAGTACTTC | CASSPPGALRETQYF
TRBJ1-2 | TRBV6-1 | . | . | TGTGCCAGCAGTGAAGGGGGGGTGATGGGCTATGGCTACACCTTC | CASSEGGVMGYGYTF
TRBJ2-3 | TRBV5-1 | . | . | TGCGCCAGCAGCTTGGACAGCGACATCACAGATACGCAGTATTTT | CASSLDSDITDTQYF
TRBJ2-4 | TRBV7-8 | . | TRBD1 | TGTGCCAGCAGCGCATCGACAGGGAGAAACATTCAGTACTTC | CASSASTGRNIQYF
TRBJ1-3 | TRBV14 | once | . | TGTGCCAGCAGCCCCTCGAGAGGGTACACCATATATTTT | CASSPSRGYTIYF
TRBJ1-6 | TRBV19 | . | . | TGTGCCAGTAGTATCCCCGTGGAAGATTCACCCCTCCACTTT | CASSIPVEDSPLHF
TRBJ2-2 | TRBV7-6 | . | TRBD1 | TGTGCCAGCAGCCCGGGACAGGGGTTAAGCGGGGAGCTGTTTTTT | CASSPGQGLSGELFF
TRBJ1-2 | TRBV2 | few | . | TGTGCCAGCAGCCAACAGATAGGGTATGGCTACACCTTC | CASSQQIGYGYTF
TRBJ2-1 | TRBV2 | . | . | TGTGCCAGCCGTACCGGGGGTGAGCAGTTCTTC | CASRTGGEQFF
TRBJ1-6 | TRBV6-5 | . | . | TGTGCCAGCAGTGGGCAGGGTGTTTCACCCCTCCACTTT | CASSGQGVSPLHF
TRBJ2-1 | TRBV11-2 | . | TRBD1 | TGTGCCAGCAGCTTAGCCACAGGGGCCCTCAAGGGTGAGCAGTTCTTC | CASSLATGALKGEQFF
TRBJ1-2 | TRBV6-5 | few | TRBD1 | TGTGCCAGCAGACCCCCGGGACAGGGGAACTATGGCTACACCTTC | CASRPPGQGNYGYTF
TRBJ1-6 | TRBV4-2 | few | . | TGTGCCAGCAGCCGATCCGAGCACGGCTCCTATAATTCACCCCTCCACTTT | CASSRSEHGSYNSPLHF
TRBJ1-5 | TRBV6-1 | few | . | TGTGCCAGCCGCAAGACCGGAGATAGCAATCAGCCCCAGCATTTT | CASRKTGDSNQPQHF
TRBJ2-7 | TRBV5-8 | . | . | TGTGCCAGCAGGGGACACAGCTACGAGCAGTACTTC | CASRGHSYEQYF
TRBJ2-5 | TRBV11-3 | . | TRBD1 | TGTGCCAGCAGCTTGTATGGACAGGGCGATCAAGAGACCCAGTACTTC | CASSLYGQGDQETQYF
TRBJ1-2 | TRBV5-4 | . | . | TGTGCCAGCAGCTTGGACAGGTTAGGCTATGGCTACACCTTC | CASSLDRLGYGYTF
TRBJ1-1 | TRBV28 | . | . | TGTGCCAGCAGTTTACTGCAGGGAAGGACTGAAGCTTTCTTT | CASSLLQGRTEAFF
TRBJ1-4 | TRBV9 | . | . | TGTGCCAGCAGTTCGGGACTGGCGGGTGGGGAAAAACTGTTTTTT | CASSSGLAGGEKLFF
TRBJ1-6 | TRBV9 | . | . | TGTGCCAGCAGCGTGGCAGGGGAAAGTAATTCACCCCTCCACTTT | CASSVAGESNSPLHF
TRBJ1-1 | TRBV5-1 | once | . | TGCGCCAGCAGCGTGGACAGTACGGACACTGAAGCTTTCTTT | CASSVDSTDTEAFF
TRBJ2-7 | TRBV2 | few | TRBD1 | TGTGCCAGCACCACTTCGGACAGGGCCTACGAGCAGTACTTC | CASTTSDRAYEQYF
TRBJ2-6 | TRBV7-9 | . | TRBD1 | TGTGCCAGCAGCACTCTAGGGGGCGCGCCTGGGGCCAACGTCCTGACTTTC | CASSTLGGAPGANVLTF
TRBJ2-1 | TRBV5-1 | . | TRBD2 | TGCGCCAGCAGCTTGGATGGAGCGGGGAGTAACAATGAGCAGTTCTTC | CASSLDGAGSNNEQFF
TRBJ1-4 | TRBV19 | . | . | TGTGCCAGTAGTACCTCATGGGGGACGGGGGATGAAAAACTGTTTTTT | CASSTSWGTGDEKLFF
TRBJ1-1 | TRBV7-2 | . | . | TGTGCCAGCAGCTTAAATCCCGGGAACACTGAAGCTTTCTTT | CASSLNPGNTEAFF
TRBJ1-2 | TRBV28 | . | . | TGTGCCATCCAGGGTGGTGGTAAGGAGTTGCATGGCTACACCTTC | CAIQGGGKELHGYTF
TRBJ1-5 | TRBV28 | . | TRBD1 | TGTGCCAGCAGCGTGACAGGGTTCGGGCAGCCCCAGCATTTT | CASSVTGFGQPQHF
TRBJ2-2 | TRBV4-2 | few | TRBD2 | TGTGCCAGCAGCCAAGGGCCACTAGCGGGGGACACCGGGGAGCTGTTTTTT | CASSQGPLAGDTGELFF